This passage covers 14 T cell receptor beta chains from one sample sequenced in a study of cytomegalovirus exposure and HLA in healthy donors. With 60 Vbeta and 13 Jbeta primers, the PCR was carried out. TCRdb keeps only in-frame clones here, not all; method: immunoSEQ multiplex PCR. The data show under 200,000 clones, 62% seen once. Sequenced input: PBMCs. All receptors come from a man between 40 and 49 years old in good health and CMV-seronegative.

In its sample, this clone was seen a few times. The chain joins TRBV9 to TRBJ2-2; 8 bases agree with TRBD2. CDR3 length equals 16 residues. With V trimmed by 2 bases and J by 1 base, 4 bases remained unmatched. The germline gives CDR1 SGDLS, CDR2 YYNGEE. The CDR3 DNA follows: TGTGCCAGCAGCGTGCTAGCGGGCGGGAACACCGGGGAGCTGTTTTTT. It yields the protein CASSVLAGGNTGELFF.

The chain recombines TRBV6-5 with TRBJ2-7, with TRBD1 as a possible D gene (6 bases). V gave up 4 bases and J gave up 3 bases, with 7 bases separating them. This CDR3 contains 12 residues. Germline V gene sequence: CDR1 MNHEY, CDR2 SVGAGI. The CDR3 coding sequence is TGTGCCAGCAGTTCGGACAGCTACGAGCAGTACTTC. It is translated as CASSSDSYEQYF.

The J gene is TRBJ2-3, the V gene TRBV4-2; unclear D gene. Germline V gene data show CDR1 as LGHNA and CDR2 as YNFKEQ. This CDR3 is 13 amino acids long. V was shortened by 0 bases and J by 2 bases, with 3 bases between the two germline ends. The CDR3 DNA reads as TGTGCCAGCAGCCAAGACTTCACAGATACGCAGTATTTT. This translates into CASSQDFTDTQYF.

The gene calls are TRBV19 and TRBJ1-5, with TRBD1 matching 8 bases. Germline trimming cut 3 bases from V and 4 bases from J; bases unmatched to any gene: 8. CDR1 is LNHDA and CDR2 is SQIVND in the germline V gene (reference sequence). The CDR3 runs 16 residues. The CDR3 sequence: CASSMQVGTGNQPQHF. Written as DNA, the CDR3 is TGTGCCAGTAGTATGCAGGTCGGGACAGGTAATCAGCCCCAGCATTTT.

This chain uses TRBV29-1 with TRBJ2-1; 7 bases fit TRBD1. There are 15 residues in the CDR3. The V segment lost 7 bases and the J segment 5 bases; nucleotides outside the gene matches: 14. From germline, CDR1 is SQVTM and CDR2 ANQGSEA. The CDR3 DNA reads TGCAGCGCCCGGACAGGCGGTAAACCCGACAATGAGCAGTTCTTC. It encodes CSARTGGKPDNEQFF.

J is TRBJ2-7 and V is TRBV6-5; tentative D call: TRBD1 (6 bases). The CDR3 runs 13 residues. V gave up 6 bases and J gave up 3 bases, with 12 bases separating them. Looked up from germline, CDR1 is MNHEY and CDR2 is SVGAGI. CDR3 loop: CASREGQFYEQYF. In DNA, the CDR3 is TGTGCCAGCAGGGAAGGACAGTTCTACGAGCAGTACTTC.

There are many counts of this clone. The chain employs TRBV19 and TRBJ2-2, with D tentatively TRBD2 (5 bases). Trimming removed 9 bases from V and 1 base from J, with 12 bases in between. CDR1 LNHDA and CDR2 SQIVND come from the germline V gene (reference sequence). CDR3 length: 14 residues. CDR3 DNA: TGTGCCAGCCGATTTAGCGTGAACACCGGGGAGCTGTTTTTT. Amino acids: CASRFSVNTGELFF.

Concerning this clone itself: The sample contains more than one DNA sequence encoding this CDR3. The gene calls are TRBV9 and TRBJ2-3, with 14 bases lining up with TRBD2. The V and J ends lost 4 bases and 6 bases, in that order; junction bases with no gene match: 10. This CDR3 has 17 residues. Germline CDR1 and CDR2: SGDLS and YYNGEE. The CDR3 region is CASSPGLAGGLTDTQYF. The CDR3 nucleotides read TGTGCCAGCAGCCCCGGACTAGCGGGGGGTCTAACGGATACGCAGTATTTT.

This clone was counted once. The rearrangement links TRBV7-2 to TRBJ2-7; tentatively, D is TRBD1 (5 bases). The CDR3 has 16 residues. CDR1 is SGHTA, CDR2 FQGNSA, per germline. V dropped 5 bases and J dropped 2 bases, with 19 bases sitting between them. As DNA, the CDR3 is TGTGCCAGCAGCCTGGACCGACTCCGACAGACCTACGAGCAGTACTTC. It is translated as CASSLDRLRQTYEQYF.

V and J are TRBV18 and TRBJ2-7, with 9 bases aligning to TRBD2. Germline CDR1 reads KGHSH; CDR2 reads LQKENI. V trimming: 4 bases; J trimming: 0 bases; junction bases outside the gene matches: 10. This CDR3 spans 17 amino acids. CDR3 region: CASSRTLAGATSYEQYF. CDR3 in DNA: TGTGCCAGCTCACGGACTTTAGCGGGAGCAACCTCCTACGAGCAGTACTTC.

Remarks on this clone: The germline gene is not matched at one end of the junction; a read error may be the cause. This sample includes further DNA sequences coding for the same CDR3. This chain joins TRBV7-7 and TRBJ2-2, with D perhaps TRBD2 (7 bases). Germline assignment: CDR1 SSHAT and CDR2 FNYEAQ (reference sequence). There are 19 residues in the CDR3. CDR3 loop: CASSLVQGPTSPLTGELFF. The CDR3 bases are TGTGCTAGCAGCCTAGTTCAGGGGCCGACTAGCCCTCTCACCGGGGAGCTGTTTTTT.

The V call is TRBV28, the J call TRBJ2-1; D is perhaps TRBD1 (7 bases). Trimming pared 8 bases from V and 12 bases from J, leaving 17 bases between. This CDR3 has 12 amino acids. The germline V gene encodes CDR1 MDHEN and CDR2 SYDVKM. CDR3 loop: CASADQGGRQFF. CDR3 DNA: TGTGCCAGCGCAGATCAGGGGGGAAGGCAGTTCTTC.

There are a few counts of this clone. This rearrangement joins TRBV5-1 to TRBJ1-1; weak D call: TRBD1 (5 bases). The V gene lost 0 bases and the J gene lost 4 bases, with 10 bases spanning the gap. CDR1 is SGHRS, CDR2 YFSETQ, per germline. This CDR3 is 14 amino acids long. The CDR3 nucleotides are TGCGCCAGCAGCTTGGACCGGGGGAGCACTGAAGCTTTCTTT. Protein product: CASSLDRGSTEAFF.

The CDR3 protein is CASSIDRGTGVSGANVLTF. In nucleotides, the CDR3 is TGTGCCAGTAGTATAGATAGAGGGACAGGGGTCTCTGGGGCCAACGTCCTGACTTTC. The chain recombines TRBV19 with TRBJ2-6, with 10 bases matching TRBD1. Germline lookup yields CDR1 LNHDA and CDR2 SQIVND (reference sequence). J was trimmed by 0 bases and V by 0 bases; bases with no gene match: 5. There are 19 residues in the CDR3.